This TCR beta chain originates from a study of blood T cell repertoires in COVID-19. Study as a whole: Acute and convalescent COVID-19 specimens originated in the United States, Italy and Spain. The analysed material was cDNA or gDNA that came from T cells, B-cell-depleted T cells, or PBMCs.

Under the authors' procedure: Amplification from reference gene primers served as the basis for estimated nucleated cell counts. The assay was immunoSEQ multiplex PCR, and TCRdb's table has in-frame clones only and misses some. The D gene and trimming were derived from the DNA, and the V and J assignments and clone size from that table. The profile shows 200,000 or so clones, over 75% of them singletons. V was trimmed by 3 bases and J by 5 bases, leaving 13 bases between them. The germline V gene has CDR1 SGHNT and CDR2 YYREEE (reference sequence). This CDR3 contains 14 residues. V usage is TRBV5-4 and J usage is TRBJ2-3; D unresolved. This TCR derives from a human donor with active or convalescent COVID-19. The donor label of this sample is uncertain. Sequencing input: peripheral blood. DNA for the CDR3: TGTGCCAGCAGCTGGAGCGAATTCCGAGATACGCAGTATTTT. Translation: CASSWSEFRDTQYF.